This TCR beta chain was captured by sequencing in a study of blood T cell repertoires in COVID-19. Grouping used clinical history reported by participants in a survey and questionnaire. Per the study methods: Reference gene primers were amplified, and this amplification served to estimate nucleated cell counts. Produced via immunoSEQ multiplex PCR; TCRdb's table is partial and in-frame only. V and J calls and clone size follow that table, whereas D and trimming were derived from the DNA. Altogether approximately 310,000 clones are present, 80% to 90% being singletons, with the ten largest covering roughly 2.2%. The CDR3 has 15 amino acids. Germline CDR1 and CDR2: SGDLS and YYNGEE. Losses at the gene ends were 3 bases for V and 1 base for J; bases not matched to a gene: 6.

V gene TRBV9 combines with J gene TRBJ2-5, with 7 bases lining up with TRBD2. This receptor was identified in a man aged 30 to 45 who had recovered from COVID-19. The sequencing sample was made of PBMCs or T cells enriched from blood (not recorded which). CDR3 DNA sequence: TGTGCCAGCAGCGGGGAGGGACGGACCCAAGAGACCCAGTACTTC. Its protein product is CASSGEGRTQETQYF.